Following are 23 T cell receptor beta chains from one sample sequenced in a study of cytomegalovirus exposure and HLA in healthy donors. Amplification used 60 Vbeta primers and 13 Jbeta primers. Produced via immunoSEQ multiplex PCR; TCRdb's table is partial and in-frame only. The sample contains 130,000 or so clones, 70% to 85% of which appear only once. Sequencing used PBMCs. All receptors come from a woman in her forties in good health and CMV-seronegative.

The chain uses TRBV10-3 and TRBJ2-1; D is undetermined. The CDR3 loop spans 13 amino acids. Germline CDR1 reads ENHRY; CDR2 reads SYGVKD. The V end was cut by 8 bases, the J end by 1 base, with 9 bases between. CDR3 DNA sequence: TGTGCCATCCAACTCGATTCCTACAATGAGCAGTTCTTC. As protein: CAIQLDSYNEQFF.

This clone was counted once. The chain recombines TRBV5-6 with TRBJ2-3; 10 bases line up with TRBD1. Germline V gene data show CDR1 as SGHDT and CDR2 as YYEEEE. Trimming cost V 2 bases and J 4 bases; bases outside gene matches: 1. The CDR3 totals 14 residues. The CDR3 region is CASSFGTGADTQYF. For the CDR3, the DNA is TGTGCCAGCAGCTTCGGGACAGGGGCAGATACGCAGTATTTT.

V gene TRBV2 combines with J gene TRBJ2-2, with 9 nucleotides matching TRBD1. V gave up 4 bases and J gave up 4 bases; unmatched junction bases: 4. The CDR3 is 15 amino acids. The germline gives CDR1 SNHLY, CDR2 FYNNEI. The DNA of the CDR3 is TGTGCCAGCAGTGTAATGGACAGGGGCACCGGGGAGCTGTTTTTT. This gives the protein CASSVMDRGTGELFF.

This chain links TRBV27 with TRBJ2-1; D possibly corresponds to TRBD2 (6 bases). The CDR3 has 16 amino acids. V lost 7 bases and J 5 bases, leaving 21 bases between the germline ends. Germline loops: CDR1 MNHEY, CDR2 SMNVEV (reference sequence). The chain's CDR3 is CASMTPSGVADNEQFF. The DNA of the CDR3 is TGTGCCAGCATGACCCCTTCGGGAGTCGCCGACAATGAGCAGTTCTTC.

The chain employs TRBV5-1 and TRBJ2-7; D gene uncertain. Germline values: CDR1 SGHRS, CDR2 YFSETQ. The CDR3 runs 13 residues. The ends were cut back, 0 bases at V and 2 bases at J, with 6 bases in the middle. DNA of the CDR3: TGCGCCAGCAGCTTGGACGGAGCCTACGAGCAGTACTTC. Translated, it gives CASSLDGAYEQYF.

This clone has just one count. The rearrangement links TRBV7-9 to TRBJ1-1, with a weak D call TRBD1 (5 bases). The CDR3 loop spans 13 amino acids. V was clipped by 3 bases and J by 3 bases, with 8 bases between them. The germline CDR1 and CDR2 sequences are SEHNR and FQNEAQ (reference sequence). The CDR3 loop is CASSFAGDTEAFF. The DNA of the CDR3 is TGTGCCAGCAGCTTCGCGGGGGACACTGAAGCTTTCTTT.

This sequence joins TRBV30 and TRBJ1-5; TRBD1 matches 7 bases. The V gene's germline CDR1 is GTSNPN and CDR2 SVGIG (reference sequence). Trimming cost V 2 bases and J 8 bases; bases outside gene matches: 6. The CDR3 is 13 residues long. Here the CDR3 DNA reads TGTGCCTGGAGTCGGACAGGTGAGGAGCCCCAGCATTTT. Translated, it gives CAWSRTGEEPQHF.

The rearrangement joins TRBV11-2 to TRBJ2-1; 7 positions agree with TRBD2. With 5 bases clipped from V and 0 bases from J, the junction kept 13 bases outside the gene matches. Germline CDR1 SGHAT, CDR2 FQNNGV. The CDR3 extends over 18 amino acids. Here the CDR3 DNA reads TGTGCCAGCAGCCATTTCCCCATTGGGGGGGACTCCTACAATGAGCAGTTCTTC. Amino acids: CASSHFPIGGDSYNEQFF. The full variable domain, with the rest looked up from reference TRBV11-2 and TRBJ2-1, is EAGVAQSPRYKIIEKRQSVAFWCNPISGHATLYWYQQILGQGPKLLIQFQNNGVVDDSQLPKDRFSAERLKGVDSTLKIQPAKLEDSAVYLCASSHFPIGGDSYNEQFFGPGTRLTVL.

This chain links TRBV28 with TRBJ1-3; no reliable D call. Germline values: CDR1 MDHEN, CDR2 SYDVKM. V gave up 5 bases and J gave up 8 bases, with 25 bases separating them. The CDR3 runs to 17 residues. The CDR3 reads CASSRLAPVPPEDTIYF. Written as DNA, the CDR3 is TGTGCCAGCAGTCGGCTAGCTCCAGTCCCGCCGGAAGACACCATATATTTT.

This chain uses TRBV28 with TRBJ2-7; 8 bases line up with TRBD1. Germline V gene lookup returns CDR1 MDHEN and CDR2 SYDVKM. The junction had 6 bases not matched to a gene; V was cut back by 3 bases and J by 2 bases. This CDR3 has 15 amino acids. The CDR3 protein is CASSFLDRETYEQYF. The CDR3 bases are TGTGCCAGCAGTTTCCTGGACAGGGAGACCTACGAGCAGTACTTC.

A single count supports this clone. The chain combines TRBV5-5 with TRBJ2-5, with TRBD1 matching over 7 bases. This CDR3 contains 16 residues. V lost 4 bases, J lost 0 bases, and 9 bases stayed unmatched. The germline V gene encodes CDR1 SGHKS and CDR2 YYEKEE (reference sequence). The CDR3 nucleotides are TGTGCCAGCAGCAGAGCGACAGGGTCCAACCAAGAGACCCAGTACTTC. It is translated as CASSRATGSNQETQYF.

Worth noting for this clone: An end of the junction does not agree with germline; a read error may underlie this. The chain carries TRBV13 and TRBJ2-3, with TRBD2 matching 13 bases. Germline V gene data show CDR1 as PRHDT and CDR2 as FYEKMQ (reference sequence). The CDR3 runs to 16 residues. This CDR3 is CASSLGLAGVPDTQYF. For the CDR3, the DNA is TGTGCCAGCAGCCTAGGACTAGCGGGAGTCCCAGATACGCAGTATTTT.

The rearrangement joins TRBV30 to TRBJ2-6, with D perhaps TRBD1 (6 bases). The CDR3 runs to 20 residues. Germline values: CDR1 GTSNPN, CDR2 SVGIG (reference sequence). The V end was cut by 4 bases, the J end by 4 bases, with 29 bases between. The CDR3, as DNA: TGTGCCTGGACCCTACCCGGGGCAGACCCCACAGGGTGGGGGGCCAACGTCCTGACTTTC. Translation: CAWTLPGADPTGWGANVLTF. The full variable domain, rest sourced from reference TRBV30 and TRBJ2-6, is SQTIHQWPATLVQPVGSPLSLECTVEGTSNPNLYWYRQAAGRGLQLLFYSVGIGQISSEVPQNLSASRPQDRQFILSSKKLLLSDSGFYLCAWTLPGADPTGWGANVLTFGAGSRLTVL.

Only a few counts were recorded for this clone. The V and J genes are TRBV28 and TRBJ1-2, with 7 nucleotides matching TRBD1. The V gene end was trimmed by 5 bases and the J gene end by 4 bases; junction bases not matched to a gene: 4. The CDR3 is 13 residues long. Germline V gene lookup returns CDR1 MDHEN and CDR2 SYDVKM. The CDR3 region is CASSNRGPYGYTF. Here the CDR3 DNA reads TGTGCCAGCAGTAACAGGGGCCCCTATGGCTACACCTTC.

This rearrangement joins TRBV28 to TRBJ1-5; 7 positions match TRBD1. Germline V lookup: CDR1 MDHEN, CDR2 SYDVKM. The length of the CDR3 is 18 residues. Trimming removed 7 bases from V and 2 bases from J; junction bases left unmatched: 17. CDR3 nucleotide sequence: TGTGCCAGCACCACGGGACCGGGACAGCTTATTCGCAATCAGCCCCAGCATTTT. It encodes CASTTGPGQLIRNQPQHF.

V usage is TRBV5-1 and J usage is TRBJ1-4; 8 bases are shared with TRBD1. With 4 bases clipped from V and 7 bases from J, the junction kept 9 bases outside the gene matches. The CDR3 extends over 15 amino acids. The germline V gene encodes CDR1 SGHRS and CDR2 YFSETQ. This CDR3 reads CASSVTQGASEKLFF. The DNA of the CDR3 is TGCGCCAGCAGCGTTACGCAGGGGGCAAGTGAAAAACTGTTTTTT.

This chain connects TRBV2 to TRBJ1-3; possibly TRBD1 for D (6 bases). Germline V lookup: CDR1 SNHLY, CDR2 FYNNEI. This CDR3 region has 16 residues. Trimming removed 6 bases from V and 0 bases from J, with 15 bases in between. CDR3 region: CASSDRFLDSGNTIYF. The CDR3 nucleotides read TGTGCCAGCAGCGACAGGTTCTTGGACTCTGGAAACACCATATATTTT.

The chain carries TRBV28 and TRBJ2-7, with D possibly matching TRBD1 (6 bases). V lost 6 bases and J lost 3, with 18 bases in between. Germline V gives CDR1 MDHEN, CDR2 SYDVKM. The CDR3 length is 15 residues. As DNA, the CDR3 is TGTGCCAGCAGGTCCCCTTTTGGCAGGGGCTACGAGCAGTACTTC. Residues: CASRSPFGRGYEQYF.

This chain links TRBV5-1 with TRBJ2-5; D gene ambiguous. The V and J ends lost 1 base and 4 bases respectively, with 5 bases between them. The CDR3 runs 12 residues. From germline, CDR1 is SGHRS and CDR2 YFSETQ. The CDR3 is CASSLRVETQYF. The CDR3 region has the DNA TGCGCCAGCAGCTTGCGGGTAGAGACCCAGTACTTC.

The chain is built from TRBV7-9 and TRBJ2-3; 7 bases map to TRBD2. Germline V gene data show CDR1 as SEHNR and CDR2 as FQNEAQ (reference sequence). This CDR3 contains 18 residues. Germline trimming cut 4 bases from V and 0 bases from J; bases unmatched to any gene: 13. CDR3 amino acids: CASSSPRGTTTSTDTQYF. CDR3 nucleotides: TGTGCCAGCAGCTCTCCCCGCGGGACTACCACTAGCACAGATACGCAGTATTTT.

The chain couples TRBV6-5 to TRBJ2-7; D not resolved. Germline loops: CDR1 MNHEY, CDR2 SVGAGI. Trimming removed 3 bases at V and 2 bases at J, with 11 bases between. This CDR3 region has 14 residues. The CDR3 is CASSYGGGAYEQYF. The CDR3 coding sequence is TGTGCCAGCAGTTATGGCGGTGGAGCCTACGAGCAGTACTTC.

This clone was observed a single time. The CDR3 DNA reads as TGTGCCAGCAGTGCGGCTAGCGGGCAAGCCTACGAGCAGTACTTC. Its protein is CASSAASGQAYEQYF. V gene TRBV2 combines with J gene TRBJ2-7; 8 bases fit TRBD2. The CDR3 sequence is 15 residues long. The ends lost 4 bases at V and 2 bases at J; junction bases unmatched: 7. Germline V gives CDR1 SNHLY, CDR2 FYNNEI.

The CDR3 here is CASSLGVRGDTQYF. The CDR3 region has the DNA TGCGCCAGCAGCTTGGGAGTCCGGGGAGATACGCAGTATTTT. The chain is built from TRBV5-1 and TRBJ2-3; D may be TRBD2 (5 bases). V lost 0 bases, J lost 5 bases, and 10 bases lay in between. CDR3 length: 14 residues. CDR1 SGHRS and CDR2 YFSETQ come from the germline V gene.